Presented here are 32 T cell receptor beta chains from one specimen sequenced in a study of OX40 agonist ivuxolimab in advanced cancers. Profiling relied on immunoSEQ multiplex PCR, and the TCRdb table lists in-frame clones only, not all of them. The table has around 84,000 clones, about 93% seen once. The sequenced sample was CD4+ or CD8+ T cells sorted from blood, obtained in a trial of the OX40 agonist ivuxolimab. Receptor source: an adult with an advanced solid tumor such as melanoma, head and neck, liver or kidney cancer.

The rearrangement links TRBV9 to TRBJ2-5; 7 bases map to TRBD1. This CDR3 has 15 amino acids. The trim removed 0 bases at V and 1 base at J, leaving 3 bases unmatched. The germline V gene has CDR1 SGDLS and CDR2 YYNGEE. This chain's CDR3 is CASSVAAGGQETQYF. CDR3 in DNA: TGTGCCAGCAGCGTAGCGGCAGGGGGCCAAGAGACCCAGTACTTC.

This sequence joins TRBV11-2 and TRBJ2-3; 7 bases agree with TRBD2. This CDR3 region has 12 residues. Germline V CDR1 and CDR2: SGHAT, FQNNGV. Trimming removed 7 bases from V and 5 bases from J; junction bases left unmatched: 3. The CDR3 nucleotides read TGTGCCAGCATGCGGGGGATAGATACGCAGTATTTT. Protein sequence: CASMRGIDTQYF. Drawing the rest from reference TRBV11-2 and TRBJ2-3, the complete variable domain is EAGVAQSPRYKIIEKRQSVAFWCNPISGHATLYWYQQILGQGPKLLIQFQNNGVVDDSQLPKDRFSAERLKGVDSTLKIQPAKLEDSAVYLCASMRGIDTQYFGPGTRLTVL.

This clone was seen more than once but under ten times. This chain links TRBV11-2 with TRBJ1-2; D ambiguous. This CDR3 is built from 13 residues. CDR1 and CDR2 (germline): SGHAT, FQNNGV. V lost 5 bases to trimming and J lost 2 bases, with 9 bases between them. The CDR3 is CASSPQRNYGYTF. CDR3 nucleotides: TGTGCCAGCAGCCCACAGCGGAACTATGGCTACACCTTC. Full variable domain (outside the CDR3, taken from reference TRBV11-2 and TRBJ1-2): EAGVAQSPRYKIIEKRQSVAFWCNPISGHATLYWYQQILGQGPKLLIQFQNNGVVDDSQLPKDRFSAERLKGVDSTLKIQPAKLEDSAVYLCASSPQRNYGYTFGSGTRLTVV.

CDR3 protein: CASSETVGGATNEKLFF. The CDR3 coding sequence is TGTGCCAGCAGTGAAACCGTAGGGGGTGCAACTAATGAAAAACTGTTTTTT. V usage is TRBV6-1 and J usage is TRBJ1-4; D might be TRBD1 (6 bases). The germline CDR1 and CDR2 sequences are MNHNS and SASEGT. V was clipped by 2 bases and J by 0 bases, with 13 bases between them. The CDR3 loop spans 17 amino acids.

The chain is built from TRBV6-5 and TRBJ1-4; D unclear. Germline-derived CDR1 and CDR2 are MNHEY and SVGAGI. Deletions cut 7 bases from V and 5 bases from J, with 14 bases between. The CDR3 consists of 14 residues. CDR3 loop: CASKERQSNEKLFF. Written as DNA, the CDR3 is TGTGCCAGCAAGGAAAGGCAGTCGAATGAAAAACTGTTTTTT.

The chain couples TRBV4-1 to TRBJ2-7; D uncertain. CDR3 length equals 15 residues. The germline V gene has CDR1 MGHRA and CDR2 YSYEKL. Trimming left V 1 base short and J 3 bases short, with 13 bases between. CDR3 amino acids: CASSQGGLGRYEQYF. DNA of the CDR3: TGCGCCAGCAGCCAAGGAGGTTTAGGACGCTACGAGCAGTACTTC.

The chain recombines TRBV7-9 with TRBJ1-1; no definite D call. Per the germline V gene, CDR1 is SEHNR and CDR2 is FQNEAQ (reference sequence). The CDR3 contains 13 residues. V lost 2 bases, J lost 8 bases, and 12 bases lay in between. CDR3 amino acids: CASSLTETTEAFF. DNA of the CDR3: TGTGCCAGCAGCTTAACTGAGACGACCGAAGCTTTCTTT.

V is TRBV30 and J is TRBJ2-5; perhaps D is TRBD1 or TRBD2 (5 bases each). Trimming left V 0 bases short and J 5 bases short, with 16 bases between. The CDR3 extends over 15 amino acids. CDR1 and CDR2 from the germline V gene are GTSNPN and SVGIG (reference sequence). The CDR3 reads CAWSVTGTLPETQYF. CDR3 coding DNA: TGTGCCTGGAGTGTAACTGGGACCCTTCCCGAGACCCAGTACTTC.

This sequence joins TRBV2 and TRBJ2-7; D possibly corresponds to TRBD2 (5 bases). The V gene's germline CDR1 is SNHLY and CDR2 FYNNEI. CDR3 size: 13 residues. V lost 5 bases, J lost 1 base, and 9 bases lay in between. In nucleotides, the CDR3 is TGTGCCAGCAGTAGTGCGGGTTCCTACGAGCAGTACTTC. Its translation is CASSSAGSYEQYF.

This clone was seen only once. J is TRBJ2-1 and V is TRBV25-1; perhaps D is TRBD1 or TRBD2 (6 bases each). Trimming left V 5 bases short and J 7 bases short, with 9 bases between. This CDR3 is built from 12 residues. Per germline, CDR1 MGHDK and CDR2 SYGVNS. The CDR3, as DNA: TGTGCCAGCAGTACAGGGAGGAATGAGCAGTTCTTC. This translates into CASSTGRNEQFF.

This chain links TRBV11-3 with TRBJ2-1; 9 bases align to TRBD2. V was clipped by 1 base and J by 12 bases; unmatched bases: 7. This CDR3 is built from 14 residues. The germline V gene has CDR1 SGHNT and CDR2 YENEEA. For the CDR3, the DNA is TGTGCCAGCAGCTTAGCCTCTGGACTAGCGTCGCAGTTCTTC. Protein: CASSLASGLASQFF.

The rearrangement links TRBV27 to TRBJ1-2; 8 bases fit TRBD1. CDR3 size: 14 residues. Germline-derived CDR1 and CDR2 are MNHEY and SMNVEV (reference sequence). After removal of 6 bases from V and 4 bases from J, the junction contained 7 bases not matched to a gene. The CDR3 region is CASRDTGTGYGYTF. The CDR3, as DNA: TGTGCCAGCAGAGATACCGGGACAGGCTATGGCTACACCTTC.

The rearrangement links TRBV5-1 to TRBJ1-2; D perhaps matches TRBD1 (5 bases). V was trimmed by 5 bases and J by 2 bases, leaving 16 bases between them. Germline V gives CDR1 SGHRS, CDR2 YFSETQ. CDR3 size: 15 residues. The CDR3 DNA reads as TGCGCCAGCAGTTCTGATGGGGGGAACAACTATGGCTACACCTTC. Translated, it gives CASSSDGGNNYGYTF.

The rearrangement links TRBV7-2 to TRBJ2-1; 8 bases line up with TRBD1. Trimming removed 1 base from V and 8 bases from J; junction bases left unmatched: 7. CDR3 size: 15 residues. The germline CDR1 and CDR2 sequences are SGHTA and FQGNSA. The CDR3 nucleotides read TGTGCCAGCAGCTTAGATGGACAGGGAGTTGATGAGCAGTTCTTC. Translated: CASSLDGQGVDEQFF.

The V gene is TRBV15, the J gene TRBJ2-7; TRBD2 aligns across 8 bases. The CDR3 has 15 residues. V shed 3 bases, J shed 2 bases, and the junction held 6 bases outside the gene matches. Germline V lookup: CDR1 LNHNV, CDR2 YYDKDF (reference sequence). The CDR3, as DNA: TGTGCCACCAGCAGTCGCCCGGGGGGGGCCTACGAGCAGTACTTC. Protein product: CATSSRPGGAYEQYF.

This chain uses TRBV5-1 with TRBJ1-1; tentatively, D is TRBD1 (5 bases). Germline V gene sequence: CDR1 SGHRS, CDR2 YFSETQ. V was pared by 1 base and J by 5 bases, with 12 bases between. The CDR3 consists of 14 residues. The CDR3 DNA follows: TGCGCCAGCAGCTTGATGATCGGGGGGACTGAAGCTTTCTTT. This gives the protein CASSLMIGGTEAFF.

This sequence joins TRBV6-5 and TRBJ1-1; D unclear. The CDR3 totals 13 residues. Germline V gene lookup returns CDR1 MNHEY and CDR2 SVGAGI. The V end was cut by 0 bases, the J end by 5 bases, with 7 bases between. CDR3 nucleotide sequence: TGTGCCAGCAGTTACTCGAGGCAAACTGAAGCTTTCTTT. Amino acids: CASSYSRQTEAFF.

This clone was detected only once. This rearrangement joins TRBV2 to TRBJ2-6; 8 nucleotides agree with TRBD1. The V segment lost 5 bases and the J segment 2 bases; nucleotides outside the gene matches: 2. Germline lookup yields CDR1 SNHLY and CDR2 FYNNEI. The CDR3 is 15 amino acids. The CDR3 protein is CASSSRGPGANVLTF. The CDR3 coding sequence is TGTGCCAGCAGTTCCAGGGGGCCTGGGGCCAACGTCCTGACTTTC.

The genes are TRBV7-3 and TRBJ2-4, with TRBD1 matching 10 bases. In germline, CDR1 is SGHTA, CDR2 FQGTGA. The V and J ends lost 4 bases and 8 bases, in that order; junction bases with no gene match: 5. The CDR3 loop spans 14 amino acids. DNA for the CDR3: TGTGCCAGCAGCTCGGGGACAGGGGTTGACATTCAGTACTTC. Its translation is CASSSGTGVDIQYF. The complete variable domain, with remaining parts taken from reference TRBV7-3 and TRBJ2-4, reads GAGVSQTPSNKVTEKGKYVELRCDPISGHTALYWYRQSLGQGPEFLIYFQGTGAADDSGLPNDRFFAVRPEGSVSTLKIQRTERGDSAVYLCASSSGTGVDIQYFGAGTRLSVL.

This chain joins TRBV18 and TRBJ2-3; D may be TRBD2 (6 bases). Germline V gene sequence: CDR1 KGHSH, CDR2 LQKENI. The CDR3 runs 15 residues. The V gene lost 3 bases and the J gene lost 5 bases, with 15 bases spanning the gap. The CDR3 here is CASSPSGGAVDTQYF. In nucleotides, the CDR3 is TGTGCCAGCTCACCCTCAGGCGGGGCCGTAGATACGCAGTATTTT.

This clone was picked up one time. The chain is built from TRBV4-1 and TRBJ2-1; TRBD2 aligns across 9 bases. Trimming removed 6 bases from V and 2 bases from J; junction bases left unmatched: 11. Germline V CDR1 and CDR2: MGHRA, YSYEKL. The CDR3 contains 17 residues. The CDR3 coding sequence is TGCGCCAGCAGTCTAAATAAGCTAGCGGGGACCTACAATGAGCAGTTCTTC. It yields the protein CASSLNKLAGTYNEQFF.

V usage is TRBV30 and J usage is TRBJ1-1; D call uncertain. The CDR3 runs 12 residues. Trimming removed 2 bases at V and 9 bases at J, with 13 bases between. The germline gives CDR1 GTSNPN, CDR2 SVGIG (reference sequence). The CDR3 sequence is CAWSYTYEKAFF. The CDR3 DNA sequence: TGTGCCTGGAGTTATACCTATGAGAAAGCTTTCTTT. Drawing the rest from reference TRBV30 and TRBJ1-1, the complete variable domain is SQTIHQWPATLVQPVGSPLSLECTVEGTSNPNLYWYRQAAGRGLQLLFYSVGIGQISSEVPQNLSASRPQDRQFILSSKKLLLSDSGFYLCAWSYTYEKAFFGQGTRLTVV.

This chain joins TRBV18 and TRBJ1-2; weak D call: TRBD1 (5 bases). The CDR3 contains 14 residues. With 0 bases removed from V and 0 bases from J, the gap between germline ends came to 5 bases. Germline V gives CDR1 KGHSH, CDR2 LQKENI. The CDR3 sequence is CASSPPTANYGYTF. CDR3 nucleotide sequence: TGTGCCAGCTCACCACCGACAGCTAACTATGGCTACACCTTC.

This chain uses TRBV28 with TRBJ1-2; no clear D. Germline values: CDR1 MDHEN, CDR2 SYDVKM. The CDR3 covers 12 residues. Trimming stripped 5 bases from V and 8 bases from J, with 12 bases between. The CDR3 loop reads CASSPHSGGYTF. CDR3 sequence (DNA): TGTGCCAGCAGTCCCCACAGTGGCGGCTACACCTTC.

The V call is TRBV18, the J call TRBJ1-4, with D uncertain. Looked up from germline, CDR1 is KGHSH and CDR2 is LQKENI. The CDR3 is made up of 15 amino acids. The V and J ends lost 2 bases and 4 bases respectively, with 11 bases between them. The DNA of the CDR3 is TGTGCCAGCTCACCATCCGGGTATTATAATGAAAAACTGTTTTTT. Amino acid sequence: CASSPSGYYNEKLFF.

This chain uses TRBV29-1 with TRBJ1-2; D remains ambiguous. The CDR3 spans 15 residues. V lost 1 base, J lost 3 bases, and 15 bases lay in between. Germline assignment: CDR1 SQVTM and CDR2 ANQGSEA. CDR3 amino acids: CSVEGPAGSYYGYTF. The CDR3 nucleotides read TGCAGCGTTGAAGGCCCGGCAGGTTCCTACTATGGCTACACCTTC.

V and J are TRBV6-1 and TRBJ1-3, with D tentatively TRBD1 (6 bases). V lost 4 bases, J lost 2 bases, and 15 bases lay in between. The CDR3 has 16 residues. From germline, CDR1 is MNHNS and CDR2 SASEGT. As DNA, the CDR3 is TGTGCCAGCAGTGCGGACAGTTCTTACGCTGGAAACACCATATATTTT. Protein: CASSADSSYAGNTIYF.

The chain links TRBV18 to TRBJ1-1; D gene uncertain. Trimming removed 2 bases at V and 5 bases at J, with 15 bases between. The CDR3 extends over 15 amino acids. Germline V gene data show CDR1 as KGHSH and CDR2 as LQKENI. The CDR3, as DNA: TGTGCCAGCTCACCAGAAGGTCTTGGGTGGACTGAAGCTTTCTTT. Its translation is CASSPEGLGWTEAFF.

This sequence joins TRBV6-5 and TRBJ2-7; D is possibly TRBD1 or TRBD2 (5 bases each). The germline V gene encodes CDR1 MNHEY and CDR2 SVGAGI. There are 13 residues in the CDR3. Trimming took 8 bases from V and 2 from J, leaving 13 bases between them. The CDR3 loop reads CASRERGPYEQYF. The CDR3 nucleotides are TGTGCCAGCCGGGAAAGGGGCCCCTACGAGCAGTACTTC.

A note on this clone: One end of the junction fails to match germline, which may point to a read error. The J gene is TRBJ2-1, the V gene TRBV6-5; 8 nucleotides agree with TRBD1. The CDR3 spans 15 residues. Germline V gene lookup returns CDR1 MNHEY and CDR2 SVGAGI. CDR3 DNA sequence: TGTGCCAGCAGTTCGGGACAGGCGACATACAATGGGCAGTTCTTC. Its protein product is CASSSGQATYNGQFF.

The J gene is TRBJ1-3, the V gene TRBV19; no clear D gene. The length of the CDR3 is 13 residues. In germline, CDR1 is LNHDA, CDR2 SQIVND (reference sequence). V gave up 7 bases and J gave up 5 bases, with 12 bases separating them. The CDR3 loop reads CASTSTRRNTIYF. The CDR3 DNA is TGTGCCAGTACGTCAACGCGGCGAAACACCATATATTTT. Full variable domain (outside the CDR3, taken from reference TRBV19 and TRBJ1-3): DGGITQSPKYLFRKEGQNVTLSCEQNLNHDAMYWYRQDPGQGLRLIYYSQIVNDFQKGDIAEGYSVSREKKESFPLTVTSAQKNPTAFYLCASTSTRRNTIYFGEGSWLTVV.

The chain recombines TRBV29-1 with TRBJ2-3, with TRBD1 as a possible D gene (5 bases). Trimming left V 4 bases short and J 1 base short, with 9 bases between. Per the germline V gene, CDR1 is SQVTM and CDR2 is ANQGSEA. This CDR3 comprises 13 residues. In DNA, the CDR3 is TGCAGCGTTGCCAGGGCGGGCACAGATACGCAGTATTTT. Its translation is CSVARAGTDTQYF.